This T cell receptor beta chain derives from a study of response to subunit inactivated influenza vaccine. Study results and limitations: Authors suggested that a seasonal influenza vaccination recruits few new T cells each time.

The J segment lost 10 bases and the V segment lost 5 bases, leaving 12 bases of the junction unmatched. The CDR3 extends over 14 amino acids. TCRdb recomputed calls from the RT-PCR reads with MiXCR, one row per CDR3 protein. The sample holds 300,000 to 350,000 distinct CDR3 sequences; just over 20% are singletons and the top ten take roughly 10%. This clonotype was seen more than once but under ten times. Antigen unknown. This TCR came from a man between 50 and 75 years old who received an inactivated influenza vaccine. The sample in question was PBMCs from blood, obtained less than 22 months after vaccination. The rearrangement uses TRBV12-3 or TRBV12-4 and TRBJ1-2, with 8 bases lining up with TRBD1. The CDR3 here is CASSRGDRLPSYTF. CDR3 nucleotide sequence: TGTGCCAGCAGTAGGGGGGACAGGTTACCGTCCTACACCTTC.